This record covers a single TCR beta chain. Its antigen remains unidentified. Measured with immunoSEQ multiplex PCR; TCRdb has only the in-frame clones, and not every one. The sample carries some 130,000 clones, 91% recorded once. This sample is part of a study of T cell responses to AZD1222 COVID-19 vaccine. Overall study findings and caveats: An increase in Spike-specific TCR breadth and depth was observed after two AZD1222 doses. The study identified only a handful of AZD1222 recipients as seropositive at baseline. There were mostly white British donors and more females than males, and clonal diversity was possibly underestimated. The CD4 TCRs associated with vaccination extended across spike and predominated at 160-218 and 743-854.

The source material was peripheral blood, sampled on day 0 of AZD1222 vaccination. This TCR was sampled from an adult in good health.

CDR3 protein: CASSEQGTGRDEQYF. The DNA for the CDR3 is TGTGCCAGCAGTGAGCAGGGGACAGGGCGTGACGAGCAGTACTTC. The chain uses TRBV6-1 and TRBJ2-7, with 9 bases lining up with TRBD1. V was pared by 3 bases and J by 5 bases, with 8 bases of the junction left unmatched. The CDR3 has 15 residues. Germline loops: CDR1 MNHNS, CDR2 SASEGT.